The present entry profiles one T cell receptor (beta chain) with its context. The antigen remains undetermined. This record comes from a study of T cell responses to AZD1222 COVID-19 vaccine. CDR1 SEHNR and CDR2 FQNEAQ come from the germline V gene (reference sequence). V dropped 0 bases and J dropped 4 bases, with 17 bases sitting between them. The CDR3 is made up of 17 amino acids. General study results and limits: Scientists sampled the repertoires only once the peak T cell response had passed. White British people made up most donors, females outnumbered males, and clonal diversity was possibly underestimated.

Generated by immunoSEQ multiplex PCR, the TCRdb table keeps only in-frame clones and is missing some. The sample shows 150,000 to 200,000 clones, more than 75% of them seen only once. The sequence was obtained from an adult in good health. V and J are TRBV7-9 and TRBJ2-3; no clear D. The sequencing here drew on peripheral blood, taken on day 0 of MenACWY control vaccination. For the CDR3, the DNA is TGTGCCAGCAGCTTAGCGGGGTTAGCCCGCTTCCCAGATACGCAGTATTTT. Protein sequence: CASSLAGLARFPDTQYF.